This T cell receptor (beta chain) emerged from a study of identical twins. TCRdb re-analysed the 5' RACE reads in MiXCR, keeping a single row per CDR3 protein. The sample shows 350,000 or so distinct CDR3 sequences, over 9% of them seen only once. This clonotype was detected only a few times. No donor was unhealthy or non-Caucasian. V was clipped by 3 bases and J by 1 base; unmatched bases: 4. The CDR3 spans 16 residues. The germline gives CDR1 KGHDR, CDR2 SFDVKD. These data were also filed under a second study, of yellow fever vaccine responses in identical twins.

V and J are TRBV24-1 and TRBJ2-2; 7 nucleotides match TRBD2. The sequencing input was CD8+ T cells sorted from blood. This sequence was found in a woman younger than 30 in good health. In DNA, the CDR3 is TGTGCCACCAGTGATGGGTCTAGCGGGAACACCGGGGAGCTGTTTTTT. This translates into CATSDGSSGNTGELFF.